This entry concerns a single T cell receptor (beta chain). The target antigen is unknown. Uncontrolled infections, other autoimmune diseases, pregnancy or lactation led to exclusion of patients. Orbital computed tomography, thyroid ultrasound, serum thyroxine and TRAb, and clinical symptoms together informed the diagnoses. RNA transcripts yielded amplified TCR beta CDR3 regions. HTBI primers were used for first-round RT-PCR of the TCR CDR3. A single record per CDR3 protein comes from TCRdb applying MiXCR to the multiplex PCR reads. The table shows 550,000 to 600,000 distinct CDR3 sequences, with around 45% occurring only once. These data come from a study of T cells in Graves' hyperthyroidism and ophthalmopathy. Study-wide results and caveats: Stable hyperthyroidism was separated from ophthalmopathy by a model based on 13 V-J features. Blood shared most expanded thyroid clonotypes above 0.001.

The germline V gene has CDR1 SNHLY and CDR2 FYNNEI. Trimming shortened V by 11 bases and J by 5 bases, and 22 bases separated the two germline ends. The CDR3 consists of 14 residues. The origin of this receptor is an adult woman with Graves' disease, either hyperthyroidism or ophthalmopathy (not recorded which). The chain joins TRBV2 to TRBJ2-7; perhaps TRBD2 as D (5 bases). The material sequenced was peripheral blood or thyroid tissue (not recorded which). Here the CDR3 DNA reads TGTGCCTGCTACTACTCCGGGGAGTGGAACGAGCAGTACTTC. This gives the protein CACYYSGEWNEQYF.